Listed below are T cell receptor beta chains from one sample, sequenced in a study of T cells after yellow fever vaccination. A single record per CDR3 protein comes from TCRdb applying MiXCR to the 5' RACE reads. The sample holds just under 30,000 distinct CDR3 sequences, under 6% seen once. The input for sequencing was CD8+ T cells sorted from PBMCs, taken 10 days after the yellow fever booster vaccination. The receptors stem from a man aged 25-45 years who received the YFV17D yellow fever vaccine. Each CDR3 is given with its conserved first and last residue. Each record gives: D gene, J gene, V gene, clone size, CDR3 protein, CDR3 DNA. The D gene is left open where the match is weak. The size field is filled for only some rows; it gives once, few, many or a size class.

>TRBD2|TRBJ2-2|TRBV12-3/TRBV12-4|many
CASRPASGEGVGELFF
TGTGCCAGCAGACCGGCCAGCGGGGAGGGCGTCGGGGAGCTGTTTTTT
>-|TRBJ2-7|TRBV27|many
CASSLNTYEQYF
TGTGCCAGCAGTTTAAACACTTACGAGCAGTACTTC
>TRBD1|TRBJ2-7|TRBV14|many
CASSQGQGFYEQYF
TGTGCCAGCAGCCAGGGACAGGGTTTCTACGAGCAGTACTTC
>-|TRBJ2-2|TRBV24-1|many
CATSDRLSGTGELFF
TGTGCCACCAGTGATCGCCTGAGCGGCACCGGGGAGCTGTTTTTT
>-|TRBJ2-5|TRBV6-5|many
CASSYFSQAGETQYF
TGTGCCAGCAGTTACTTTTCACAGGCGGGGGAGACCCAGTACTTC
>TRBD2|TRBJ2-7|TRBV5-1|large
CASSLASGGSYEQYF
TGCGCCAGCAGCTTGGCGTCGGGAGGTTCCTACGAGCAGTACTTC
>-|TRBJ2-5|TRBV28|many
CASSFQARETQYF
TGTGCCAGCAGTTTTCAGGCTCGCGAGACCCAGTACTTC
>TRBD2|TRBJ2-7|TRBV20-1|many
CSADLQREGTYEQYF
TGCAGTGCCGACCTCCAGCGGGAGGGAACCTACGAGCAGTACTTC
>TRBD2|TRBJ2-1|TRBV14|many
CASSLFSGTNEQFF
TGTGCCAGCAGTCTATTTAGCGGGACAAATGAGCAGTTCTTC
>TRBD1|TRBJ2-5|TRBV3-1|many
CASSQVGTADLETQYF
TGTGCCAGCAGCCAAGTGGGGACAGCCGACCTAGAGACCCAGTACTTC
>-|TRBJ2-2|TRBV4-2|many
CASSQDGFPGANTGELFF
TGTGCCAGCAGCCAAGACGGATTCCCCGGGGCGAACACCGGGGAGCTGTTTTTT
>-|TRBJ1-1|TRBV4-3|many
CASSQGRWGDTEAFF
TGCGCCAGCAGCCAAGGGAGATGGGGGGACACTGAAGCTTTCTTT
>TRBD2|TRBJ2-1|TRBV19|many
CATTGLAGSSYNEQFF
TGTGCCACTACGGGACTAGCGGGAAGCTCCTACAATGAGCAGTTCTTC
>-|TRBJ2-3|TRBV7-9|many
CASCLGPDTQYF
TGTGCCAGCTGTCTAGGACCAGATACGCAGTATTTT
>TRBD2|TRBJ2-2|TRBV30|many
CAWIPSGNDAGELFF
TGTGCCTGGATCCCTAGCGGGAATGACGCCGGGGAGCTGTTTTTT
>-|TRBJ2-1|TRBV9|many
CASSVRGAGYNEQFF
TGTGCCAGCAGCGTAAGGGGAGCGGGCTACAATGAGCAGTTCTTC
>-|TRBJ2-7|TRBV7-3|many
CASSPGLGYEQYF
TGTGCCAGCAGCCCCGGACTGGGCTACGAGCAGTACTTC
>-|TRBJ2-7|TRBV10-2|many
CASQTPPSYEQYF
TGCGCCAGTCAGACCCCACCTTCCTACGAGCAGTACTTC
>TRBD1|TRBJ2-1|TRBV7-6|many
CASSLITGGYNEQFF
TGTGCCAGCAGCTTAATTACAGGGGGGTACAATGAGCAGTTCTTC
>TRBD2|TRBJ2-2|TRBV30|-
CAWSLRTSGRAGELFF
TGTGCCTGGAGTCTAAGGACTAGCGGGAGAGCCGGGGAGCTGTTTTTT
>TRBD2|TRBJ2-7|TRBV13|many
CASSLVAGDRYEQYF
TGTGCCAGCAGTTTAGTAGCGGGAGATCGGTACGAGCAGTACTTC
>-|TRBJ2-7|TRBV30|many
CAWSDSSYEQYF
TGTGCCTGGAGCGATAGCTCCTACGAGCAGTACTTC
>TRBD2|TRBJ2-7|TRBV4-3|many
CASSQGPAGDYEQYF
TGCGCCAGCAGCCAAGGCCCAGCGGGGGACTACGAGCAGTACTTC
>TRBD1|TRBJ1-2|TRBV6-5|many
CASSYVQGDYGYTF
TGTGCCAGCAGTTACGTCCAGGGGGACTATGGCTACACCTTC
>TRBD2|TRBJ2-3|TRBV27|many
CASSFSGILTDTQYF
TGTGCCAGCAGTTTCAGCGGGATTCTCACAGATACGCAGTATTTT
>-|TRBJ2-1|TRBV29-1|many
CSVEGGLEQFF
TGCAGCGTTGAAGGTGGGCTAGAGCAGTTCTTC
>-|TRBJ2-1|TRBV5-4|many
CASSLGAGPNNEQFF
TGTGCCAGCAGCTTGGGGGCAGGGCCAAACAATGAGCAGTTCTTC
>TRBD2|TRBJ2-3|TRBV11-1|many
CASSLGSWTSGASSTDTQYF
TGTGCCAGCAGCTTGGGTTCGTGGACTAGCGGTGCTAGTAGCACAGATACGCAGTATTTT
>TRBD2|TRBJ2-1|TRBV24-1|-
CATNSGSSYNEQFF
TGTGCCACCAATAGCGGGAGCTCCTACAATGAGCAGTTCTTC
>-|TRBJ2-1|TRBV28|many
CATQSPPNEQFF
TGTGCCACCCAGTCACCTCCGAATGAGCAGTTCTTC
>-|TRBJ2-7|TRBV7-9|many
CASSLGRYEQYF
TGTGCCAGCAGCTTGGGACGGTACGAGCAGTACTTC
>-|TRBJ2-1|TRBV12-3/TRBV12-4|many
CASSSTQRGLDEQFF
TGTGCCAGCAGTTCTACCCAAAGGGGCCTCGATGAGCAGTTCTTC
>-|TRBJ2-2|TRBV11-2|many
CASSLNGELFF
TGTGCCAGCAGCCTCAACGGGGAGCTGTTTTTT
>-|TRBJ2-5|TRBV6-1|many
CASSARSRLGWETQYF
TGTGCCAGCAGTGCCCGGTCGAGGTTGGGGTGGGAGACCCAGTACTTC
>-|TRBJ2-7|TRBV9|many
CASSPGTSGYEQYF
TGTGCCAGCAGCCCCGGGACCTCGGGGTACGAGCAGTACTTC